Listed here is a single T cell receptor (beta chain). Its antigen has not been determined. No quality values exist for individual bases; no much larger clone is one base distant. Compared with germline, V lacks 3 bases and J lacks 5 bases; bases without a gene match: 11. The cysteine opens and the phenylalanine closes a CDR3 of 17 amino acids. This entry keeps only the CDR3 DNA: 51 bases, framed from base 1. CDR1 and CDR2 are drawn from the germline V gene: SGHRS, YFSETQ. Each collaborating institution followed its own protocols to collect whole blood in K2EDTA tubes. For TCRbeta analysis, collaborator samples were shipped as frozen whole blood, as isolated PBMCs, or as DNA extracted from either sample type. The immunoSEQ Assay, a bias-controlled multiplex PCR, was used to amplify TCRbeta CDR3 regions from genomic DNA. Processing in the source paper ran as follows. Within the assay, amplification of reference gene primers was used to estimate how many nucleated cells each sample contained. To quantify the absolute abundance of each unique TCRbeta CDR3 rearrangement, sequence reads were collapsed and filtered. For each sample, productive Simpson clonality was calculated by taking the square root of Simpson's diversity index across productive rearrangements. TCRdb took this table from immuneACCESS and kept in-frame rearrangements with V and J called. Such tables lack part of the clones; where checked against another copy, unresolved V genes explain under half of the gap, and the rest is unexplained. Clonal size and the V and J genes are those of that table, whereas D and trimming came from the DNA. The sample includes 140,000 or so clones, with roughly 79% observed a single time. About 7.5% of the sample lies in the top ten.

The data are from a study of blood T cell repertoires in COVID-19 (dated by TCRdb to 2020 to 2022). Turning to the overall study: Samples from collaborators originated in the United States, Italy and Spain and spanned both the acute and convalescent phases of COVID-19. Where HLA class I and class II types were available, the types were taken from metadata supplied by the sample provider, not from assay-based typing. Nearly every sample came with metadata listing a de-identified subject ID, COVID-19 status, age in years and sex. Deeply sampled blood TCRbeta repertoires from subjects exposed to, actively infected with, or recovered from COVID-19 were included in the dataset. The repertoires were released in a freely available public database meant as a resource for research on the immune response to SARS-CoV-2. The samples were drawn from the first 160 participants of the ongoing ImmuneRACE study and from 950 to 1,500 subjects provided by 6 global collaborators. The prospective study material was composed of cDNA or gDNA derived from T cells, B-cell-depleted T cells, or PBMCs.

Here is what the overall study found, with its caveats: The amount of clinical and demographic metadata varied by source and participant and was provided uncurated.

The chain is made from TRBV5-1 and TRBJ2-7; the central 13 bases match TRBD2. Input material: peripheral blood. The receptor was derived from a human donor in a cohort sampled during active COVID-19. The encoded CDR3 is CASSSSRTSGSGNEQYF. The DNA sequence is as follows: TGCGCCAGCAGCTCCTCTAGGACTAGCGGGAGTGGGAACGAGCAGTACTTC.